This T cell receptor (beta chain) came from a study of persistence of HIV-infected CD4 T cells. Whole-study results and caveats: Antigen-responding cells were enriched for degenerate expanded CDR3beta sequences. CMV- and Gag-responding cells had lower TCRbeta richness than CD3/CD28-responding cells.

This clone has just one count. What it binds is not known. Sequencing used immunoSEQ version 4 in survey mode. Genomic DNA was diluted to around 10 ng/uL, up to about 1 ug per sample. Here immunoSEQ multiplex PCR was the method, and the copy in TCRdb shows in-frame clones only, minus some. The repertoire consists of just under 20,000 clones, with about 84% occurring once and the leading ten covering roughly 7%. This CDR3 contains 15 residues. Germline CDR1 and CDR2: SGHVS and FQNEAQ. After removal of 6 bases from V and 5 bases from J, the junction contained 10 bases not matched to a gene. Cells were stimulated with CMV-infected fibroblast lysates at 10 ug/mL. Sorting selected CD4+ T cells upregulating both CD40 ligand and CD69.

This sequence joins TRBV7-8 and TRBJ1-1; 9 nucleotides line up with TRBD1. The source is an adult man with HIV who was CMV-seropositive. The sample in question was CD4+ T cells sorted from PBMCs after roughly 19-hour stimulation, obtained from a patient who received antiretroviral therapy. CDR3 nucleotides: TGTGCCAGCAGTCGGACAGGGGTCGGAAGGACTGAAGCTTTCTTT. Translated, it gives CASSRTGVGRTEAFF.